The table lists the clone carrying this TCR beta chain with many counts. Its antigen is unknown. This entry belongs to a study of T cell repertoires in cytomegalovirus infection. Whole-study context: HLA-B-restricted CMV epitopes that are well studied were used alongside recently identified HLA-C-restricted ones. Public TCR beta signatures were indicative of both CMV infection and a matching HLA type.

TCRdb fed the reads into MiXCR, producing one record per CDR3 protein. The sample has about 900,000 distinct CDR3 sequences, approximately 31% seen once; the top ten hold about an eighth. The sample consisted of cultured CD8+ T cells from PBMCs, taken from culture after CMV antigen stimulation. The receptor comes from a human donor in good health (CMV status not recorded). Some clones in this sample may be carry-over from other donors' samples.

CDR3 in amino acids: CASSLSPGLAGGPGNEQFF. The CDR3 region has the DNA TGTGCCAGCAGCTTATCGCCGGGACTAGCGGGGGGGCCCGGCAATGAGCAGTTCTTC. The chain carries TRBV7-6 and TRBJ2-1; TRBD2 agrees at 16 bases. There are 19 residues in the CDR3. V shed 2 bases and J 6 bases; nucleotides not matched to a gene: 10. Germline V gives CDR1 SGHVS, CDR2 FNYEAQ.